The next 18 T cell receptor beta chains were all read from a single sample in a study of CD8 T cells in ankylosing spondylitis. TCRdb processed the 5' RACE reads anew with MiXCR; each CDR3 protein has one entry. The sample includes about 150,000 distinct CDR3 sequences, roughly 44% of them seen just once. Sequencing used synovial fluid, either unsorted or a sorted T cell fraction (not recorded which). These receptors originate from a male donor with ankylosing spondylitis.

This clonotype showed up just once. This rearrangement joins TRBV20-1 to TRBJ2-7; D is undetermined. Germline values: CDR1 DFQATT, CDR2 SNEGSKA (reference sequence). The length of the CDR3 is 14 residues. V was cut by 0 bases and J by 3 bases, with 12 bases left in between. Here the CDR3 DNA reads TGCAGTGCTAGAGATATGGGGTGGAACTACGAGCAGTACTTC. This gives the protein CSARDMGWNYEQYF.

In its sample, this clonotype was seen a few times. The chain has TRBV7-8 and TRBJ1-5; D perhaps matches TRBD1 (6 bases). This CDR3 is 13 amino acids long. Germline V gene sequence: CDR1 SGHVS, CDR2 FQNEAQ. The ends were cut back, 4 bases at V and 4 bases at J, with 8 bases in the middle. The CDR3 DNA sequence: TGTGCCAGCAGCTCACAGGGTAATCAGCCCCAGCATTTT. Translation: CASSSQGNQPQHF.

The chain is built from TRBV7-3 and TRBJ2-1, with 8 bases matching TRBD2. The germline gives CDR1 SGHTA, CDR2 FQGTGA. This CDR3 is 19 amino acids long. The V gene end was trimmed by 4 bases and the J gene end by 5 bases; junction bases not matched to a gene: 19. CDR3 sequence (DNA): TGTGCCAGCAGCTCGCAAGCTGGGGATACCGGGACTAGTGACAATGAGCAGTTCTTC. This encodes CASSSQAGDTGTSDNEQFF.

The chain recombines TRBV5-1 with TRBJ2-2, with a weak D call TRBD1 (5 bases). Per the germline V gene, CDR1 is SGHRS and CDR2 is YFSETQ. Deletions cut 4 bases from V and 7 bases from J, with 11 bases between. The CDR3 has 13 residues. The CDR3, as DNA: TGCGCCAGCAGCCCACCTGACAGCGGGGAGCTGTTTTTT. It codes for CASSPPDSGELFF.

The V call is TRBV3-1, the J call TRBJ2-1, with 7 positions matching TRBD2. CDR1 LGHDT and CDR2 YNNKEL come from the germline V gene (reference sequence). V was clipped by 3 bases and J by 0 bases; unmatched bases: 5. This CDR3 is built from 16 residues. This CDR3 reads CASSHRWTSSYNEQFF. CDR3 sequence (DNA): TGTGCCAGCAGCCATCGATGGACTAGCTCCTACAATGAGCAGTTCTTC.

The chain combines TRBV5-4 with TRBJ1-4; D is perhaps TRBD1 (5 bases). Trimming shortened V by 3 bases and J by 3 bases, and 18 bases separated the two germline ends. CDR1 and CDR2 from the germline V gene are SGHNT and YYREEE (reference sequence). This CDR3 comprises 17 residues. In DNA, the CDR3 is TGTGCCAGCAGCTCTGCCCCCACAGGATACGCTAATGAAAAACTGTTTTTT. It yields the protein CASSSAPTGYANEKLFF.

The table lists this clonotype with many counts. The CDR3: CASSRMTHGQETQYF. The CDR3 DNA reads as TGTGCCAGCAGCAGGATGACTCACGGCCAAGAGACCCAGTACTTC. The chain couples TRBV21-1 to TRBJ2-5. TRBV21-1 is deemed a pseudogene. This CDR3 is built from 15 residues.

The chain employs TRBV27 and TRBJ2-7; 10 nucleotides agree with TRBD2. J was trimmed by 9 bases and V by 6 bases; bases with no gene match: 14. The length of the CDR3 is 15 residues. Germline-derived CDR1 and CDR2 are MNHEY and SMNVEV (reference sequence). The CDR3 loop reads CASSQIAGGFKVQYF. CDR3 DNA: TGTGCCAGCAGCCAGATAGCGGGGGGTTTTAAGGTGCAGTACTTC.

The chain combines TRBV7-9 with TRBJ2-1; weak D call: TRBD2 (5 bases). V dropped 8 bases and J dropped 8 bases, with 19 bases sitting between them. The CDR3 extends over 14 amino acids. CDR1 SEHNR and CDR2 FQNEAQ come from the germline V gene (reference sequence). The chain's CDR3 is CASPPEGSHHEQFF. The CDR3 bases are TGTGCCAGCCCACCCGAGGGCAGCCACCATGAGCAGTTCTTC.

The gene calls are TRBV12-3 or TRBV12-4 and TRBJ2-7; TRBD2 matches at 8 bases. J lost 3 bases, V lost 6 bases, and 7 bases had no gene match. The CDR3 totals 14 residues. CDR3 nucleotide sequence: TGTGCCAGCAGCCTGACTAGCGCGGTCTACGAGCAGTACTTC. Translated: CASSLTSAVYEQYF.

V and J are TRBV7-9 and TRBJ2-1; D not certain. CDR3 length equals 14 residues. V lost 7 bases and J 0 bases, leaving 10 bases between the germline ends. Germline lookup yields CDR1 SEHNR and CDR2 FQNEAQ (reference sequence). The CDR3 DNA reads as TGTGCCAGCACCTACAGTAGCTCCTACAATGAGCAGTTCTTC. Encoded protein: CASTYSSSYNEQFF.

This clonotype has a handful of counts. J is TRBJ2-1 and V is TRBV5-1, with a tentative D call TRBD1 (5 bases). V was cut by 4 bases and J by 8 bases, with 13 bases left in between. The V gene's germline CDR1 is SGHRS and CDR2 YFSETQ. CDR3 length: 13 residues. The CDR3 DNA sequence: TGCGCCAGCAGCGGACAAGCCGATCATGAGCAGTTCTTC. Translation gives CASSGQADHEQFF.

This clonotype has only a few counts. The V and J genes are TRBV7-8 and TRBJ2-7, with D maybe TRBD1 (6 bases). The CDR3 loop spans 13 amino acids. Looked up from germline, CDR1 is SGHVS and CDR2 is FQNEAQ. V lost 5 bases, J lost 4 bases, and 12 bases lay in between. The CDR3 protein is CASSLTGRYEQYF. In DNA, the CDR3 is TGTGCCAGCAGCCTGACAGGACGATACGAGCAGTACTTC. The whole variable domain, remainder taken from reference TRBV7-8 and TRBJ2-7, is GAGVSQSPRYKVAKRGQDVALRCDPISGHVSLFWYQQALGQGPEFLTYFQNEAQLDKSGLPSDRFFAERPEGSVSTLKIQRTQQEDSAVYLCASSLTGRYEQYFGPGTRLTVT.

This clonotype was recorded at least ten times. The rearrangement uses TRBV2 and TRBJ2-2; the match to TRBD2 covers 8 bases. In germline, CDR1 is SNHLY, CDR2 FYNNEI. The junction had 9 bases not matched to a gene; V was cut back by 9 bases and J by 0 bases. The CDR3 covers 16 residues. The CDR3 region is CARGLAGVANTGELFF. The CDR3 DNA reads as TGTGCCAGGGGGCTAGCGGGCGTCGCGAACACCGGGGAGCTGTTTTTT.

The chain combines TRBV3-1 with TRBJ2-1, with D perhaps matching TRBD2 (7 bases). Per germline, CDR1 LGHDT and CDR2 YNNKEL (reference sequence). The CDR3 consists of 16 residues. Trimming took 1 base from V and 12 from J, leaving 22 bases between them. The DNA of the CDR3 is TGTGCCAGCAGCCAAGTCTGCGGGGGCCCACCGAAAGGGCAGTTCTTC. Translated, it gives CASSQVCGGPPKGQFF.

V gene TRBV7-8 combines with J gene TRBJ2-7; D gene ambiguous. Per the germline V gene, CDR1 is SGHVS and CDR2 is FQNEAQ. The CDR3 has 12 amino acids. V dropped 4 bases and J dropped 3 bases, with 7 bases sitting between them. The CDR3 reads CASSSLFYEQYF. CDR3 DNA: TGTGCCAGCAGCTCCTTGTTCTACGAGCAGTACTTC.

The chain recombines TRBV10-3 with TRBJ2-1; the match to TRBD1 covers 11 bases. This CDR3 has 15 amino acids. CDR1 is ENHRY, CDR2 SYGVKD, per germline. Losses at the gene ends were 11 bases for V and 9 bases for J; bases not matched to a gene: 15. The CDR3 DNA reads TGTGCCGCCTACCCCCGGGACAGGGGGAGGGGTGAGCAGTTCTTC. It is translated as CAAYPRDRGRGEQFF.

This chain uses TRBV4-3 with TRBJ2-3, with 7 bases identical to TRBD1. The CDR3 loop spans 16 amino acids. Per the germline V gene, CDR1 is LGHNA and CDR2 is YSLEER. V trimming: 3 bases; J trimming: 2 bases; junction bases outside the gene matches: 8. The CDR3 reads CASSHTGQPNTDTQYF. Here the CDR3 DNA reads TGCGCCAGCAGCCATACGGGACAGCCAAACACAGATACGCAGTATTTT.